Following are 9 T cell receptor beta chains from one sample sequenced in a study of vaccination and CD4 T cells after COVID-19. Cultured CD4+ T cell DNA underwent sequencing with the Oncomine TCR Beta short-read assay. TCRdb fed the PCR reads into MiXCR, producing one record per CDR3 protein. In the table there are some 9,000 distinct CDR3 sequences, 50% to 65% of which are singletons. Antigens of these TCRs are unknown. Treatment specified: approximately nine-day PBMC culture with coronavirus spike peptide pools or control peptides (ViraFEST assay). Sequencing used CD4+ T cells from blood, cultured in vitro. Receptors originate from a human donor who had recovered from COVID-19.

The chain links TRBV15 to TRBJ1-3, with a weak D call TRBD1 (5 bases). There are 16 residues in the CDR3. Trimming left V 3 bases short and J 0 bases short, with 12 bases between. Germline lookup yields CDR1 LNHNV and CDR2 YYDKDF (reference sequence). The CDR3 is CATSRGGTASGNTIYF. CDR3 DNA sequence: TGTGCCACCAGCAGGGGCGGGACGGCCTCTGGAAACACCATATATTTT.

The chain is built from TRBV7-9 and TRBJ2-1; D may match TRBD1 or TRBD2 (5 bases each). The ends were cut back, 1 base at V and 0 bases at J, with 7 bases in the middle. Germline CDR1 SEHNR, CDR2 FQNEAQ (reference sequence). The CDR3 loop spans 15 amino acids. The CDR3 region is CASSLEGTSYNEQFF. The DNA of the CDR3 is TGTGCCAGCAGCTTAGAAGGGACCTCCTACAATGAGCAGTTCTTC.

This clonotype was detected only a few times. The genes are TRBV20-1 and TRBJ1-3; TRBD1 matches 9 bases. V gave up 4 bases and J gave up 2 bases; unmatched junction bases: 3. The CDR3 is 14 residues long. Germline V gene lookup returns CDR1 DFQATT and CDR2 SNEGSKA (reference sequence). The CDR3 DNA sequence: TGCAGTGCTAAACAGGGGGCCACTGGAAACACCATATATTTT. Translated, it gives CSAKQGATGNTIYF.

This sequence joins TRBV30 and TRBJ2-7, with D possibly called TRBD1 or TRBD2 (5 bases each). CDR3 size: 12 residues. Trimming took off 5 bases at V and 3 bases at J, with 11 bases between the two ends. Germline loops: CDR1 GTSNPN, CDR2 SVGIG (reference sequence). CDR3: CAWDSGYYEQYF. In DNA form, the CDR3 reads TGTGCCTGGGACAGCGGATACTACGAGCAGTACTTC.

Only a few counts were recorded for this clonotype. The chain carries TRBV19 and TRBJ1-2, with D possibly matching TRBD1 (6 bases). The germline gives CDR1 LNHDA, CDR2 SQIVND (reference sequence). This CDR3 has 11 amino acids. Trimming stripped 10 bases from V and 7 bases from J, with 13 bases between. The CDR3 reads CATQGYGGYTF. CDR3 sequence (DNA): TGTGCCACACAGGGTTACGGTGGCTACACCTTC.

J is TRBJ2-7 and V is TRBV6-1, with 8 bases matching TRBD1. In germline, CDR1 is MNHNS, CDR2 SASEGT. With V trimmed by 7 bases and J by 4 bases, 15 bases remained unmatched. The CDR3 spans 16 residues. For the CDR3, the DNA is TGTGCCAGCACCATCATCTCCGCGACAGGGGTATACGAGCAGTACTTC. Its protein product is CASTIISATGVYEQYF.

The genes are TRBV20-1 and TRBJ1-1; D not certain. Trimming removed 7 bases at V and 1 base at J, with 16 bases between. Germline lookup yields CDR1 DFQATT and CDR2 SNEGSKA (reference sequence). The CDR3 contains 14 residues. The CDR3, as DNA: TGCAGTGTAACCTCCCCGCGGGGGAACACTGAAGCTTTCTTT. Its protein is CSVTSPRGNTEAFF.

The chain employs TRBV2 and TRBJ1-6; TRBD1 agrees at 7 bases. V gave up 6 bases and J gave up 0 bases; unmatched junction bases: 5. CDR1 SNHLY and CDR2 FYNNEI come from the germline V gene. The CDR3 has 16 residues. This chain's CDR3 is CASRPTGSSYNSPLHF. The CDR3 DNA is TGTGCCAGCAGACCGACAGGGAGCTCCTATAATTCACCCCTCCACTTT.

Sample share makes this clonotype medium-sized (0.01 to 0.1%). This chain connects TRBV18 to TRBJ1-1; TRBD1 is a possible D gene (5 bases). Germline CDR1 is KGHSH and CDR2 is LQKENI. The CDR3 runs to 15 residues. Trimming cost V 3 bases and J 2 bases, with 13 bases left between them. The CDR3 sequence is CASSPKSRVNTEAFF. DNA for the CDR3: TGTGCCAGCTCACCCAAATCCAGGGTCAACACTGAAGCTTTCTTT.